This T cell receptor (beta chain) was identified in a study of CD8 T cells in ankylosing spondylitis. Study-level findings and limits: Matched synovial fluid from ankylosing spondylitis patients was reported to be enriched for disease-linked clones. Ankylosing spondylitis blood seemed to carry a telltale TCR beta motif made of roughly eight highly homologous variants. Some motif variants had been reported before (in reactive arthritis synovial fluid and blood).

This clonotype occurred a few times. Its target is not known. The CDR3 is 16 amino acids. CDR1 is SGHNT and CDR2 is YENEEA in the germline V gene. Losses at the gene ends were 2 bases for V and 5 bases for J; bases not matched to a gene: 10. 5'-RACE, quantitative and with molecular barcodes, yielded the TCR beta libraries. One entry per CDR3 protein results from TCRdb running MiXCR on the 5' RACE reads. The sample includes approximately 340,000 distinct CDR3 sequences, around 15% seen only once; the top ten take less than 1.1%. The chain employs TRBV11-3 and TRBJ2-5; 8 bases map to TRBD1. This receptor was taken from a male donor with ankylosing spondylitis or in good health (not recorded which). The source material was blood, either unsorted or a sorted T cell fraction (not recorded which). In DNA, the CDR3 is TGTGCCAGCAGCTTAAGTTTCGGACAGGGCGGCGAGACCCAGTACTTC. The encoded protein is CASSLSFGQGGETQYF. The whole variable domain, remainder taken from reference TRBV11-3 and TRBJ2-5, is EAGVVQSPRYKIIEKKQPVAFWCNPISGHNTLYWYLQNLGQGPELLIRYENEEAVDDSQLPKDRFSAERLKGVDSTLKIQPAELGDSAVYLCASSLSFGQGGETQYFGPGTRLLVL.